The rows below give T cell receptor beta chains drawn from one sample of a study of shared clonotypes between healthy human individuals. Produced via immunoSEQ multiplex PCR; TCRdb's table is partial and in-frame only. The sample records hundreds of thousands of clones, about 90% being singletons. The sequencing input was naive CD8+ T cells sorted from blood. The receptor set was obtained from a man aged 25 to 40 in good health. Each CDR3 is given with its conserved first and last residue. The order of the fields is CDR3 length, V gene, J gene, clone size, D gene, CDR3 protein, CDR3 DNA. The D gene is left open where the match is weak. Only some rows state a clone size, as once, few, many or a class for expanded clones.

cdr3_length: 16
v_call: TRBV28
j_call: TRBJ2-1
clone_size: -
d_call: -
cdr3_aa: CASRRYSSGPYNEQFF
cdr3_nt: TGTGCCAGCAGACGATATAGCTCGGGACCCTACAATGAGCAGTTCTTC

cdr3_length: 18
v_call: TRBV2
j_call: TRBJ2-7
clone_size: -
d_call: -
cdr3_aa: CASSEATRLGRSTYEQYF
cdr3_nt: TGTGCCAGCAGTGAAGCGACCCGATTGGGCAGGTCGACCTACGAGCAGTACTTC

cdr3_length: 15
v_call: TRBV7-9
j_call: TRBJ1-1
clone_size: -
d_call: -
cdr3_aa: CASSLAAGSYTEAFF
cdr3_nt: TGTGCCAGCAGCTTAGCGGCCGGGAGTTACACTGAAGCTTTCTTT

cdr3_length: 13
v_call: TRBV11-3
j_call: TRBJ2-1
clone_size: -
d_call: TRBD2
cdr3_aa: CASSLVDSGEQFF
cdr3_nt: TGTGCCAGCAGCTTAGTTGATAGCGGGGAGCAGTTCTTC

cdr3_length: 18
v_call: TRBV5-3
j_call: TRBJ1-5
clone_size: -
d_call: TRBD1
cdr3_aa: CARSSTGTGGVSNQPQHF
cdr3_nt: TGTGCCAGAAGCTCGACCGGGACAGGGGGCGTAAGCAATCAGCCCCAGCATTTT

cdr3_length: 14
v_call: TRBV27
j_call: TRBJ2-3
clone_size: -
d_call: -
cdr3_aa: CASSLSSSTDTQYF
cdr3_nt: TGTGCCAGCAGTTTATCTAGCAGCACAGATACGCAGTATTTT

cdr3_length: 15
v_call: TRBV9
j_call: TRBJ2-3
clone_size: -
d_call: -
cdr3_aa: CASSLSGVGADTQYF
cdr3_nt: TGTGCCAGCAGCTTAAGTGGGGTGGGCGCAGATACGCAGTATTTT

cdr3_length: 18
v_call: TRBV28
j_call: TRBJ2-1
clone_size: -
d_call: TRBD1
cdr3_aa: CASNHVAGQGATYNEQFF
cdr3_nt: TGTGCCAGCAACCATGTAGCGGGACAGGGGGCCACCTACAATGAGCAGTTCTTC

cdr3_length: 15
v_call: TRBV7-9
j_call: TRBJ2-4
clone_size: once
d_call: -
cdr3_aa: CASSPAVEAKNIQYF
cdr3_nt: TGTGCCAGCAGCCCCGCCGTGGAAGCCAAAAACATTCAGTACTTC

cdr3_length: 15
v_call: TRBV30
j_call: TRBJ2-1
clone_size: -
d_call: TRBD2
cdr3_aa: CAWSVAGVAYNEQFF
cdr3_nt: TGTGCCTGGAGTGTCGCGGGAGTGGCCTACAATGAGCAGTTCTTC

cdr3_length: 14
v_call: TRBV15
j_call: TRBJ2-7
clone_size: -
d_call: -
cdr3_aa: CATSREFDTYEQYF
cdr3_nt: TGTGCCACCAGCAGAGAATTTGACACCTACGAGCAGTACTTC

cdr3_length: 16
v_call: TRBV27
j_call: TRBJ1-1
clone_size: -
d_call: TRBD1
cdr3_aa: CASRNQTGGLPSEAFF
cdr3_nt: TGTGCCAGCAGAAACCAGACAGGGGGCCTCCCGTCTGAAGCTTTCTTT

cdr3_length: 14
v_call: TRBV7-9
j_call: TRBJ2-1
clone_size: -
d_call: TRBD2
cdr3_aa: CASSLVAGGREQFF
cdr3_nt: TGTGCCAGCAGCTTAGTGGCGGGAGGGCGTGAGCAGTTCTTC

cdr3_length: 15
v_call: TRBV4-3
j_call: TRBJ2-1
clone_size: -
d_call: -
cdr3_aa: CASSQDGQSGNEQFF
cdr3_nt: TGCGCCAGCAGCCAAGATGGGCAGTCTGGTAATGAGCAGTTCTTC

cdr3_length: 15
v_call: TRBV5-1
j_call: TRBJ2-5
clone_size: -
d_call: -
cdr3_aa: CASSLVGNPQETQYF
cdr3_nt: TGCGCCAGCAGCTTGGTGGGGAACCCCCAAGAGACCCAGTACTTC

cdr3_length: 16
v_call: TRBV27
j_call: TRBJ2-3
clone_size: -
d_call: -
cdr3_aa: CASSIDRTTQTDTQYF
cdr3_nt: TGTGCCAGCAGTATAGACAGAACCACACAGACAGATACGCAGTATTTT

cdr3_length: 17
v_call: TRBV21-1
j_call: TRBJ2-1
clone_size: -
d_call: -
cdr3_aa: CASSKRSNGRSHNEQFF
cdr3_nt: TGTGCCAGCAGCAAGCGGAGTAACGGGAGAAGTCACAATGAGCAGTTCTTC

cdr3_length: 13
v_call: TRBV2
j_call: TRBJ2-7
clone_size: few
d_call: -
cdr3_aa: CASSPGHSYEQYF
cdr3_nt: TGTGCCAGCAGCCCGGGACACTCCTACGAGCAGTACTTC

cdr3_length: 17
v_call: TRBV11-2
j_call: TRBJ2-2
clone_size: -
d_call: TRBD2
cdr3_aa: CASSHSGTRGWTGELFF
cdr3_nt: TGTGCCAGCAGTCACTCCGGGACTAGAGGGTGGACCGGGGAGCTGTTTTTT

cdr3_length: 14
v_call: TRBV9
j_call: TRBJ2-1
clone_size: -
d_call: -
cdr3_aa: CASSVGGATNEQFF
cdr3_nt: TGTGCCAGCAGCGTAGGTGGGGCCACGAATGAGCAGTTCTTC

cdr3_length: 14
v_call: TRBV4-1
j_call: TRBJ2-7
clone_size: -
d_call: TRBD2
cdr3_aa: CASSQGAGGYEQYF
cdr3_nt: TGCGCCAGCAGCCAAGGAGCGGGAGGATACGAGCAGTACTTC

cdr3_length: 12
v_call: TRBV5-4
j_call: TRBJ2-7
clone_size: -
d_call: -
cdr3_aa: CASRMGEGEQYF
cdr3_nt: TGTGCCAGCAGAATGGGGGAAGGCGAGCAGTACTTC

cdr3_length: 14
v_call: TRBV29-1
j_call: TRBJ1-3
clone_size: -
d_call: -
cdr3_aa: CSVDTGATGNTIYF
cdr3_nt: TGCAGCGTTGACACGGGGGCCACTGGAAACACCATATATTTT

cdr3_length: 11
v_call: TRBV6-5
j_call: TRBJ2-7
clone_size: -
d_call: -
cdr3_aa: CASSYLDFEYF
cdr3_nt: TGTGCCAGCAGTTACTTGGATTTTGAGTACTTC

cdr3_length: 12
v_call: TRBV7-9
j_call: TRBJ2-7
clone_size: few
d_call: -
cdr3_aa: CASSSGTYEQYF
cdr3_nt: TGTGCCAGCAGCTCCGGAACCTACGAGCAGTACTTC

cdr3_length: 15
v_call: TRBV5-4
j_call: TRBJ2-7
clone_size: -
d_call: -
cdr3_aa: CASSLIREISYEQYF
cdr3_nt: TGTGCCAGCAGCTTAATCAGGGAGATTTCCTACGAGCAGTACTTC

cdr3_length: 13
v_call: TRBV12-5
j_call: TRBJ2-1
clone_size: -
d_call: TRBD1
cdr3_aa: CASSTGAYNEQFF
cdr3_nt: TGTGCTAGTTCGACAGGGGCTTACAATGAGCAGTTCTTC

cdr3_length: 15
v_call: TRBV7-9
j_call: TRBJ2-1
clone_size: few
d_call: TRBD1
cdr3_aa: CASSFTTGFHNEQFF
cdr3_nt: TGTGCCAGCAGCTTTACGACAGGGTTCCACAATGAGCAGTTCTTC

cdr3_length: 14
v_call: TRBV5-4
j_call: TRBJ2-7
clone_size: -
d_call: -
cdr3_aa: CASSFSGTYYEQYF
cdr3_nt: TGTGCCAGCAGTTTTAGCGGAACATACTACGAGCAGTACTTC

cdr3_length: 14
v_call: TRBV28
j_call: TRBJ1-3
clone_size: -
d_call: -
cdr3_aa: CASSLWGSGNTIYF
cdr3_nt: TGTGCCAGCAGTTTATGGGGTAGTGGAAACACCATATATTTT

cdr3_length: 17
v_call: TRBV4-1
j_call: TRBJ2-1
clone_size: -
d_call: TRBD2
cdr3_aa: CASSQGRRLAGVEEQFF
cdr3_nt: TGCGCCAGCAGCCAGGGAAGGAGACTAGCGGGGGTTGAGGAGCAGTTCTTC

cdr3_length: 15
v_call: TRBV28
j_call: TRBJ2-7
clone_size: -
d_call: -
cdr3_aa: CASRGRRQISYEQYF
cdr3_nt: TGTGCCAGCAGGGGGAGGCGGCAGATCTCCTACGAGCAGTACTTC